These 29 T cell receptor beta chains came from one sample sequenced in a study of blood T cell repertoires in COVID-19 (dated by TCRdb to the early 2020s). The receptor library was made with the immunoSEQ multiplex PCR assay. Imported from immuneACCESS, the table was reduced by TCRdb to in-frame sequences with V and J called. These copies leave out some clones; in studies compared against another copy, an unresolved V gene accounts for under half, and the cause of the remainder is not known. Present in this sample are over 200,000 clones, around 88% of which were seen just once. Clones ranked in the top ten supply 8.2% of the sample. The sample consisted of peripheral blood. The receptors were sampled from a woman aged 45-59 years with acute or convalescent COVID-19.

The chain employs TRBV6-2 or TRBV6-3 and TRBJ1-6; possibly TRBD1 for D (5 bases). Trimming took 6 bases from V and 0 from J, leaving 24 bases between them. The CDR3 runs 20 residues. Germline loops: CDR1 MNHEY, CDR2 SVGEGT. This CDR3 reads CASSFPSYGQDSSYNSPLHF. The CDR3, as DNA: TGTGCCAGCAGCTTCCCTTCGTATGGACAAGATAGCTCCTATAATTCACCCCTCCACTTT.

The chain is built from TRBV9 and TRBJ1-1; 11 nucleotides align to TRBD1. Germline CDR1 reads SGDLS; CDR2 reads YYNGEE. The CDR3 covers 17 residues. The trim removed 7 bases at V and 6 bases at J, leaving 17 bases unmatched. The CDR3 here is CASGLQRGQGGRAEAFF. The CDR3 nucleotides read TGTGCCAGCGGCCTACAAAGGGGACAGGGGGGTAGGGCTGAAGCTTTCTTT.

The V gene is TRBV4-1, the J gene TRBJ1-5; the D is unclear. With 1 base removed from V and 5 bases from J, the gap between germline ends came to 15 bases. The length of the CDR3 is 16 residues. From germline, CDR1 is MGHRA and CDR2 YSYEKL. The CDR3 protein is CASSQVSGAIDQPQHF. CDR3 in DNA: TGCGCCAGCAGCCAAGTGTCAGGCGCAATAGATCAGCCCCAGCATTTT.

This rearrangement joins TRBV24-1 to TRBJ2-3; 11 bases fit TRBD2. Trimming removed 2 bases from V and 0 bases from J; junction bases left unmatched: 0. Germline V gives CDR1 KGHDR, CDR2 SFDVKD. The CDR3 has 16 residues. The CDR3 region is CATSDWTSGSTDTQYF. CDR3 in DNA: TGTGCCACCAGTGATTGGACTAGCGGGAGCACAGATACGCAGTATTTT.

In this sample, this clone turned up a few times. The chain carries TRBV18 and TRBJ2-1; TRBD1 aligns across 9 bases. V shed 3 bases, J shed 5 bases, and the junction held 8 bases outside the gene matches. The germline gives CDR1 KGHSH, CDR2 LQKENI. The CDR3 is made up of 16 amino acids. CDR3: CASSPRDREANNEQFF. As DNA, the CDR3 is TGTGCCAGCTCACCGCGGGACAGGGAAGCAAACAATGAGCAGTTCTTC.

V gene TRBV9 combines with J gene TRBJ2-1; D is possibly TRBD2 (5 bases). V was shortened by 2 bases and J by 8 bases, with 17 bases between the two germline ends. Germline CDR1 is SGDLS and CDR2 is YYNGEE. The CDR3 is 15 amino acids. The CDR3 DNA reads as TGTGCCAGCAGCGTGGGTGGACTGTTCGAGGATGAGCAGTTCTTC. This codes for CASSVGGLFEDEQFF.

The chain employs TRBV2 and TRBJ1-5, with 7 bases that match TRBD1. This CDR3 spans 16 amino acids. CDR1 is SNHLY, CDR2 FYNNEI, per germline. J was trimmed by 2 bases and V by 6 bases; bases with no gene match: 10. The CDR3, as DNA: TGTGCCAGCAGGTCAGGGGCCGGACAGGGCAATCAGCCCCAGCATTTT. Residues: CASRSGAGQGNQPQHF.

This sequence joins TRBV10-3 and TRBJ2-7, with 11 bases aligning to TRBD2. The CDR3 has 11 residues. Germline V gene lookup returns CDR1 ENHRY and CDR2 SYGVKD. V shed 8 bases and J 12 bases; nucleotides not matched to a gene: 6. The CDR3 sequence is CAIGGLAAPYF. The CDR3 DNA follows: TGTGCCATCGGGGGACTAGCGGCCCCGTACTTC.

The chain couples TRBV5-1 to TRBJ2-4; 9 nucleotides match TRBD1. Germline values: CDR1 SGHRS, CDR2 YFSETQ. The CDR3 sequence is 17 residues long. Trimming at V came to 3 bases and at J to 0 bases, leaving 7 bases not matched to a gene. The CDR3 nucleotides read TGCGCCAGCAGCTCCGGAGGACAGGGGCGAGCCAAAAACATTCAGTACTTC. Its protein is CASSSGGQGRAKNIQYF.

J is TRBJ2-5 and V is TRBV28, with TRBD2 identical over 14 bases. There are 16 residues in the CDR3. The V segment lost 4 bases and the J segment 5 bases; nucleotides outside the gene matches: 6. Germline V lookup: CDR1 MDHEN, CDR2 SYDVKM. Written as DNA, the CDR3 is TGTGCCAGCAGTTCCGAGCGACTAGCGGGAGGGGAGACCCAGTACTTC. As protein: CASSSERLAGGETQYF.

This clone was observed a single time. V and J are TRBV10-3 and TRBJ2-5; possible D gene TRBD2, 5 bases. The ends were cut back, 0 bases at V and 2 bases at J, with 13 bases in the middle. Germline assignment: CDR1 ENHRY and CDR2 SYGVKD. The CDR3 has 16 residues. The CDR3 loop reads CAISESQHGGQETQYF. DNA of the CDR3: TGTGCCATCAGTGAGTCGCAGCACGGAGGACAAGAGACCCAGTACTTC.

This clone is deemed large. The chain combines TRBV7-9 with TRBJ2-1, with TRBD2 matching 8 bases. This CDR3 region has 16 residues. The trim removed 2 bases at V and 1 base at J, leaving 4 bases unmatched. The germline V gene has CDR1 SEHNR and CDR2 FQNEAQ (reference sequence). CDR3 in amino acids: CASSLMGLESYNEQFF. The CDR3 DNA reads as TGTGCCAGCAGCTTAATGGGACTAGAATCCTACAATGAGCAGTTCTTC.

The rearrangement links TRBV12-3 or TRBV12-4 to TRBJ1-2; D gene unclear. Trimming pared 3 bases from V and 8 bases from J, leaving 13 bases between. CDR3 length equals 13 residues. The CDR3 nucleotides are TGTGCCAGCAGTTTTAGAGGGAGTCTGGGCTACACCTTC. It is translated as CASSFRGSLGYTF.

J is TRBJ2-1 and V is TRBV2; 15 bases match TRBD2. This CDR3 is built from 15 residues. Germline V gene sequence: CDR1 SNHLY, CDR2 FYNNEI. The V gene end was trimmed by 6 bases and the J gene end by 10 bases; junction bases not matched to a gene: 7. CDR3 in amino acids: CASSEGLAGGHEQFF. In DNA, the CDR3 is TGTGCCAGCAGCGAGGGACTAGCGGGAGGTCACGAGCAGTTCTTC.

The CDR3, as DNA: TGTGCCAGCAGCTTTCTAGCGGGAGGGCCCGGAACAGATACGCAGTATTTT. It is translated as CASSFLAGGPGTDTQYF. The V call is TRBV5-4, the J call TRBJ2-3, with 12 nucleotides matching TRBD2. The CDR3 spans 17 residues. V was clipped by 2 bases and J by 3 bases; unmatched bases: 7. Germline V gene sequence: CDR1 SGHNT, CDR2 YYREEE (reference sequence).

This clone was counted between two and nine times. The chain has TRBV4-1 and TRBJ2-1; 7 bases map to TRBD1. V gave up 4 bases and J gave up 7 bases; unmatched junction bases: 7. The CDR3 has 14 residues. CDR1 and CDR2 (germline): MGHRA, YSYEKL. The CDR3 DNA reads as TGCGCCAGCAGCCCTTCCGGGACAGATAATGAGCAGTTCTTC. This gives the protein CASSPSGTDNEQFF.

This clone was detected once. The gene calls are TRBV4-2 and TRBJ2-5; D might be TRBD2 (5 bases). The germline V gene has CDR1 LGHNA and CDR2 YNFKEQ. Trimming took off 1 base at V and 3 bases at J, with 12 bases between the two ends. This CDR3 is 15 amino acids long. CDR3 residues: CASSQGLAIEETQYF. CDR3 DNA: TGTGCCAGCAGCCAAGGGCTAGCAATTGAAGAGACCCAGTACTTC.

This clone was detected a few times. The chain couples TRBV24-1 to TRBJ2-2, with D unclear. This CDR3 is 16 amino acids long. The germline V gene has CDR1 KGHDR and CDR2 SFDVKD. V was cut by 3 bases and J by 1 base, with 11 bases left in between. The CDR3 DNA follows: TGTGCCACCAGTGATCCCAGGCCACTGAACACCGGGGAGCTGTTTTTT. It encodes CATSDPRPLNTGELFF.

V gene TRBV9 combines with J gene TRBJ1-1, with D uncertain. This CDR3 spans 18 amino acids. Germline CDR1 and CDR2: SGDLS and YYNGEE. Between the trimmed V and J ends, which lost 3 bases and 1 base, there was a span of 22 bases. The CDR3 DNA is TGTGCCAGCAGCGGTGCGGCCCCCGGAAGATCTTGGAACACTGAAGCTTTCTTT. Encoded protein: CASSGAAPGRSWNTEAFF.

This rearrangement joins TRBV18 to TRBJ1-3, with D perhaps TRBD1 (5 bases). CDR1 and CDR2 (germline): KGHSH, LQKENI. This CDR3 comprises 13 residues. The germline V and J ends were trimmed by 2 bases and 10 bases, with 12 bases remaining between them. The CDR3 nucleotides read TGTGCCAGCTCACCAGAGCTGGAGGGGACCATATATTTT. Protein: CASSPELEGTIYF. The whole variable domain, remainder taken from reference TRBV18 and TRBJ1-3, is NAGVMQNPRHLVRRRGQEARLRCSPMKGHSHVYWYRQLPEEGLKFMVYLQKENIIDESGMPKERFSAEFPKEGPSILRIQQVVRGDSAAYFCASSPELEGTIYFGEGSWLTVV.

The chain carries TRBV9 and TRBJ2-5; no clear D. V was trimmed by 0 bases and J by 5 bases, leaving 11 bases between them. Germline V lookup: CDR1 SGDLS, CDR2 YYNGEE. This CDR3 is built from 14 residues. The CDR3 DNA reads as TGTGCCAGCAGCGTAGCTTGGGCTGCGGAGACCCAGTACTTC. As protein: CASSVAWAAETQYF.

This chain links TRBV9 with TRBJ2-7, with TRBD2 as a possible D gene (5 bases). V dropped 4 bases and J dropped 0 bases, with 11 bases sitting between them. The CDR3 has 14 amino acids. Germline V gene data show CDR1 as SGDLS and CDR2 as YYNGEE. CDR3 protein: CASSSGGSSYEQYF. CDR3 in DNA: TGTGCCAGCAGCTCAGGCGGGTCCTCCTACGAGCAGTACTTC. Complete variable domain (other parts from reference TRBV9 and TRBJ2-7): DSGVTQTPKHLITATGQRVTLRCSPRSGDLSVYWYQQSLDQGLQFLIQYYNGEERAKGNILERFSAQQFPDLHSELNLSSLELGDSALYFCASSSGGSSYEQYFGPGTRLTVT.

The chain couples TRBV7-9 to TRBJ2-2; 7 bases align to TRBD2. The CDR3 extends over 15 amino acids. J was trimmed by 3 bases and V by 5 bases; bases with no gene match: 6. Germline V gives CDR1 SEHNR, CDR2 FQNEAQ (reference sequence). CDR3 sequence reads: CASSRGLVHTGELFF. CDR3 nucleotides: TGTGCCAGCAGCCGTGGACTAGTCCACACCGGGGAGCTGTTTTTT.

This sequence joins TRBV10-1 and TRBJ1-1; D remains unclear. V was clipped by 1 base and J by 8 bases, with 11 bases between them. CDR3 length: 13 residues. Looked up from germline, CDR1 is WNHNN and CDR2 is SYGVQD (reference sequence). This CDR3 is CASSELRAGEAFF. In nucleotides, the CDR3 is TGCGCCAGCAGTGAGTTGCGGGCCGGGGAAGCTTTCTTT.

The chain has TRBV7-9 and TRBJ2-5; D may be TRBD2 (5 bases). V was pared by 3 bases and J by 3 bases, with 8 bases between. Germline V gene data show CDR1 as SEHNR and CDR2 as FQNEAQ (reference sequence). The CDR3 totals 13 residues. The CDR3 DNA reads TGTGCCAGCAGCTTGAGGGTAGAAGAGACCCAGTACTTC. Amino acid sequence: CASSLRVEETQYF.

The chain combines TRBV27 with TRBJ1-1; D not resolved. The CDR3 spans 15 residues. Per germline, CDR1 MNHEY and CDR2 SMNVEV (reference sequence). V lost 3 bases and J lost 0, with 11 bases in between. CDR3 bases: TGTGCCAGCAGTTTCGGCCCGGGATTGAACACTGAAGCTTTCTTT. Protein product: CASSFGPGLNTEAFF.

V gene TRBV5-8 combines with J gene TRBJ2-7; D remains ambiguous. This CDR3 has 12 residues. Germline V gene sequence: CDR1 SGHTS, CDR2 YDEGEE. V was pared by 1 base and J by 2 bases, with 4 bases between. CDR3 DNA sequence: TGTGCCAGCAGCTTGCAGACCTACGAGCAGTACTTC. It specifies CASSLQTYEQYF.

The chain employs TRBV28 and TRBJ1-6; no firm D call. The CDR3 has 16 amino acids. Trimming removed 6 bases from V and 0 bases from J, with 12 bases in between. CDR1 is MDHEN and CDR2 is SYDVKM in the germline V gene. CDR3 amino acids: CASSPGVGSYNSPLHF. DNA for the CDR3: TGTGCCAGCAGCCCCGGGGTCGGCTCCTATAATTCACCCCTCCACTTT.

This clone was recorded only once. This sequence joins TRBV6-1 and TRBJ2-7; TRBD2 matches at 12 bases. CDR3 length: 17 amino acids. With V trimmed by 3 bases and J by 5 bases, 11 bases remained unmatched. CDR1 is MNHNS and CDR2 is SASEGT in the germline V gene. As DNA, the CDR3 is TGTGCCAGCAGTGATACTAGCGGGAGGTTTGAGGGTCACGAGCAGTACTTC. Protein: CASSDTSGRFEGHEQYF.